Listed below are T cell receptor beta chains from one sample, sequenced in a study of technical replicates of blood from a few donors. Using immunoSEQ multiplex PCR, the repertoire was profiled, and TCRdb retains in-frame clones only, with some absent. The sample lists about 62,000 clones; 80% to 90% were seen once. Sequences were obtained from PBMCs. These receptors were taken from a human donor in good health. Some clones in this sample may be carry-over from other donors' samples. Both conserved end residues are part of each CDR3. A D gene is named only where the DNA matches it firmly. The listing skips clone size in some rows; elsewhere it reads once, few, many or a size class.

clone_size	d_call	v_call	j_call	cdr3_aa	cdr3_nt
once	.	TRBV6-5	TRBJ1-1	CASSFQGRANTEAFF	TGTGCCAGCAGTTTTCAGGGGCGGGCTAACACTGAAGCTTTCTTT
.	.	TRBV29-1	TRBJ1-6	CSVALDWDSPLHF	TGCAGCGTTGCTTTGGACTGGGATTCACCCCTCCACTTT
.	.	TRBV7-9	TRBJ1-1	CASSLAQSGVNTEAFF	TGTGCCAGCAGCTTAGCGCAGTCAGGGGTTAACACTGAAGCTTTCTTT
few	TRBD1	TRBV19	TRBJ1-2	CASRHEGTANYGYTF	TGTGCCAGTAGACACGAAGGGACAGCTAACTATGGCTACACCTTC
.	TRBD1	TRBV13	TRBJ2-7	CASSPGTGFQYF	TGTGCCAGCAGCCCCGGGACAGGGTTTCAGTACTTC
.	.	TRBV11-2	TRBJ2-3	CASSLGLGQYF	TGTGCCAGCAGCTTGGGCCTTGGTCAGTATTTT
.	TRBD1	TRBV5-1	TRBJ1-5	CASSSGTGNQPQHF	TGCGCCAGCAGCTCCGGGACAGGTAATCAGCCCCAGCATTTT
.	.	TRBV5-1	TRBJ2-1	CASSGGGRQYNEQFF	TGCGCCAGCAGCGGTGGCGGCCGCCAATACAATGAGCAGTTCTTC
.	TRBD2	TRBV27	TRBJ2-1	CASKKRGGQSEQFF	TGTGCCAGCAAGAAGCGGGGGGGCCAGAGTGAGCAGTTCTTC
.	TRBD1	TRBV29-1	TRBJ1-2	CSVGGQGRDGYTF	TGCAGCGTTGGGGGACAGGGTAGGGATGGCTACACCTTC
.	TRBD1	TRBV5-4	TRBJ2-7	CASSFGQGRNEQYF	TGTGCCAGCAGCTTCGGACAGGGGCGGAACGAGCAGTACTTC
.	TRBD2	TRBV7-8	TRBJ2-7	CASSLRASGSNREQYF	TGTGCCAGCAGCTTAAGGGCTAGCGGGAGCAATCGCGAGCAGTACTTC
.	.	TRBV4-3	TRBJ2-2	CASSQGRTGELFF	TGCGCCAGCAGCCAAGGGAGGACCGGGGAGCTGTTTTTT
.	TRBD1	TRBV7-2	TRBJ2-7	CASSFPGQGFYEQYF	TGTGCCAGCAGCTTTCCGGGACAGGGCTTCTACGAGCAGTACTTC
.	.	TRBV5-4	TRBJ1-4	CASSLGDTEKLFF	TGTGCCAGCAGCTTGGGGGACACAGAAAAACTGTTTTTT
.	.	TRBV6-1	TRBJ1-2	CASSEVVSTGYTF	TGTGCCAGCAGTGAGGTGGTCAGTACAGGCTACACCTTC
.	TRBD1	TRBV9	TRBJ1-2	CASSVALTGNYGYTF	TGTGCCAGCAGCGTAGCCCTGACAGGGAACTATGGCTACACCTTC
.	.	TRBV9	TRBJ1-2	CASSGERGGYTF	TGTGCCAGCAGCGGGGAAAGAGGGGGCTACACCTTC
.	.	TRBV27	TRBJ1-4	CASSWGSTNEKLFF	TGTGCCAGCAGCTGGGGCTCAACTAATGAAAAACTGTTTTTT
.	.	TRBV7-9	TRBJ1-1	CASSPLSAMAGNTEAFF	TGTGCCAGCAGCCCCTTATCCGCCATGGCAGGGAACACTGAAGCTTTCTTT
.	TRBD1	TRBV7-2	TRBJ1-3	CASSFGQGRNTIYF	TGTGCCAGCAGCTTCGGACAGGGAAGAAACACCATATATTTT
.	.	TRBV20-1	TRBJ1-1	CSARENTEAFF	TGCAGTGCACGGGAGAACACTGAAGCTTTCTTT
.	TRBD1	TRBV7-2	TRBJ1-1	CASSNPGQQFRF	TGTGCCAGCAGCAACCCGGGACAGCAGTTTCGGTTT
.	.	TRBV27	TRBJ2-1	CASSLWSGSYNEQFF	TGTGCCAGCAGTTTATGGAGCGGCTCCTACAATGAGCAGTTCTTC
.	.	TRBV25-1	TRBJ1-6	CASSERQTGNSPLHF	TGTGCCAGCAGTGAGCGTCAAACCGGTAATTCACCCCTCCACTTT
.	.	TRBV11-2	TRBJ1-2	CASSSPRDTANYGYTF	TGTGCCAGCAGCTCCCCCCGGGACACCGCTAACTATGGCTACACCTTC
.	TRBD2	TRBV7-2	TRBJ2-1	CASSLALTSGRNEQFF	TGTGCCAGCAGCTTAGCGCTGACTAGCGGGCGGAATGAGCAGTTCTTC